Presented here are 9 T cell receptor beta chains from one specimen sequenced in a study of tissue T cells after allogeneic stem cell transplantation. Data came from immunoSEQ multiplex PCR; TCRdb stores just in-frame clones and leaves some out. Among about 22,000 clones listed, over 55% were seen once. Sample: spleen. The receptors come from a female BALB/c mouse in good health. MHC haplotype here: H2-d.

Comment on this clone: Genes and germline come from the mouse. The missing CDR3 end, 1 residue past where the read stops, is filled in from the germline J gene. This chain uses TRBV5 with TRBJ1-1; 7 bases are a match to TRBD1. This CDR3 spans 15 amino acids. In germline, CDR1 is LGHNA, CDR2 YNLKQL (reference sequence). After removal of 5 bases from V and 0 bases from J, the junction contained 6 bases not matched to a gene. The CDR3 sequence: CASSWGQKTNTEVFF. The sequenced CDR3 bases are TGTGCCAGCAGCTGGGGACAGAAAACAAACACAGAAGTCTTC.

Worth noting for this clone: Genes and germline come from the mouse. The missing CDR3 end, 1 residue past where the read stops, is filled in from the germline J gene. This chain connects TRBV1 to TRBJ2-4; D remains ambiguous. The V gene lost 0 bases and the J gene lost 3 bases, with 7 bases spanning the gap. The germline V gene has CDR1 NSQYPW and CDR2 LRSPGD (reference sequence). The CDR3 contains 14 residues. CDR3 sequence: CTCSADHSQNTLYF. The sequenced CDR3 bases are TGCACCTGCAGTGCAGATCACAGCCAAAACACCTTGTAC.

In the case of this clone: The gene names here belong to mouse. From the germline J gene comes the end of the CDR3, since the read stops 1 residue before it. The chain couples TRBV19 to TRBJ2-3; TRBD1 matches 12 bases. The CDR3 is made up of 15 amino acids. The germline V gene has CDR1 FNHDT and CDR2 SITEND (reference sequence). Trimming cost V 5 bases and J 5 bases; bases outside gene matches: 6. The CDR3 sequence: CASSLGQGAVETLYF. Incomplete CDR3 DNA: TGTGCCAGCAGCCTGGGACAGGGGGCTGTAGAAACGCTGTAT.

On this clone itself: The gene names given are mouse names. The sequenced fragment ends 1 residue before the CDR3 boundary, so the rest is inferred from the germline J gene. The rearrangement uses TRBV5 and TRBJ2-7; 12 bases agree with TRBD2. The V and J ends lost 0 bases and 7 bases, in that order; junction bases with no gene match: 7. This CDR3 is built from 16 residues. Germline CDR1 LGHNA, CDR2 YNLKQL (reference sequence). The CDR3 region is CASSQEFDWGGGEQYF. The part of the CDR3 DNA that was read is TGTGCCAGCAGCCAAGAATTCGACTGGGGGGGCGGGGAACAGTAC.

This clone was observed a few times. Any gene name here is a mouse gene name. The CDR3 end lies 1 residue beyond the end of the read and is filled in from the germline J gene. Other DNA sequences within the sample encode an identical CDR3. V usage is TRBV2 and J usage is TRBJ2-7, with D perhaps matching TRBD1 or TRBD2 (5 bases each). V lost 1 base, J lost 4 bases, and 5 bases lay in between. Germline CDR1 and CDR2: LGHNA and YSYQKL. This CDR3 is built from 12 residues. Incomplete CDR3 DNA: TGTGCCAGCAGCCAAGGGGGGTATGAACAGTAC. Amino acid sequence: CASSQGGYEQY. The CDR3 as a whole reads CASSQGGYEQYF.

Remarks on this clone: Gene names refer to mouse genes. The CDR3 bases that were read are TGTGCCAGCAGTCCCGGGACAATTTCCAACGAAAGATTATTT. It yields the protein CASSPGTISNERLF. The whole CDR3 protein reads CASSPGTISNERLFF. This chain uses TRBV14 with TRBJ1-4; D might be TRBD1 (6 bases). Sequencing ends 1 residue short of the CDR3 end; the germline J gene provides the rest. V shed 4 bases and J shed 0 bases, with 10 bases lying between them. The CDR3 is 15 residues long. Germline loops: CDR1 SGHDT, CDR2 FRDEAV.

With respect to this clone: Genes and germline are mouse. The CDR3 is cut off 1 residue early in the read; its end comes from the germline J gene. V is TRBV2 and J is TRBJ2-3; 9 positions match TRBD1. Germline values: CDR1 LGHNA, CDR2 YSYQKL. The CDR3 is 15 residues long. V lost 1 base, J lost 1 base, and 0 bases stayed unmatched. The CDR3 DNA, read in part, is TGTGCCAGCAGCCAAGGGACAGGGGGTGCAGAAACGCTGTAT. Amino acid sequence: CASSQGTGGAETLY. The full CDR3 reads CASSQGTGGAETLYF.

A remark on this clone: Any gene name here is a mouse gene name. This CDR3 is CTCSADAGGWAPLF. The sequenced part of the CDR3 DNA is TGCACCTGCAGTGCAGATGCGGGAGGGTGGGCTCCGCTT. The V and J genes are TRBV1 and TRBJ1-5; no firm D call. The read ends 1 residue shy of where the CDR3 ends; the end is completed using the germline J gene. Germline CDR1 and CDR2: NSQYPW and LRSPGD (reference sequence). CDR3 length equals 14 residues. V dropped 0 bases and J dropped 9 bases, with 12 bases sitting between them.

Note on this clone: Germline and genes: mouse. Coverage ceases 1 residue before the CDR3 finishes, and the germline J gene fills in the end. The rearrangement uses TRBV19 and TRBJ1-1; TRBD1 matches 8 bases. V lost 4 bases, J lost 4 bases, and 3 bases stayed unmatched. The length of the CDR3 is 13 residues. Per germline, CDR1 FNHDT and CDR2 SITEND (reference sequence). This chain's CDR3 is CASSLTGGTEVFF. The sequenced part of the CDR3 DNA is TGTGCCAGCAGTTTAACAGGGGGCACAGAAGTCTTC.